This TCR beta chain comes out of a study of T cell responses to AZD1222 COVID-19 vaccine. Profiled with immunoSEQ multiplex PCR; TCRdb holds only in-frame clones, not every one. The data hold approximately 110,000 clones, with just under 90% observed a single time. This CDR3 comprises 16 residues. Trimming pared 0 bases from V and 2 bases from J, leaving 13 bases between. Germline lookup yields CDR1 MNHEY and CDR2 SMNVEV (reference sequence). This clonotype was obtained from an adult in good health. This chain connects TRBV27 to TRBJ2-5; tentative D call: TRBD1 (6 bases). Sample: peripheral blood, taken on day 0 of AZD1222 vaccination. The CDR3 nucleotides are TGTGCCAGCAGTTTATCGAAGCATACAGGGCAAGAGACCCAGTACTTC. Its translation: CASSLSKHTGQETQYF.